The entry below describes one TCR beta chain. Profiling relied on immunoSEQ multiplex PCR, and the TCRdb table lists in-frame clones only, not all of them. Of about 140,000 clones listed, about 93% were seen once; the top ten hold roughly 5%. This entry comes from a study of T cell responses to AZD1222 COVID-19 vaccine. Germline V gene data show CDR1 as ENHRY and CDR2 as SYGVKD. J was trimmed by 5 bases and V by 4 bases; bases with no gene match: 11. The CDR3 totals 16 residues. The rearrangement joins TRBV10-3 to TRBJ1-1, with TRBD1 identical over 9 bases. This TCR was sampled from an adult in good health. The starting material was peripheral blood, obtained on day 0 of AZD1222 vaccination. The DNA for the CDR3 is TGTGCCATCAGTGCTCGACAGGGGGTGGAAGGTACTGAAGCTTTCTTT. Translating gives CAISARQGVEGTEAFF.